This TCR beta chain is drawn from a study of early T cells in non-severe SARS-CoV-2 infection. Study details: Sequencing was performed on bulk RNA from unsorted whole blood, leaving chains unpaired.

TCRdb analysed the 5' RACE reads with MiXCR anew, one entry per CDR3 protein. This sample yields 70,000 to 95,000 distinct CDR3 sequences, of which roughly 14% are seen a single time; approximately 0.5% belongs to the top ten. This CDR3 has 11 residues. Germline V gives CDR1 SGHKS, CDR2 YYEKEE (reference sequence). The V and J ends lost 3 bases and 12 bases respectively, with 10 bases between them. The specimen was whole blood. The chain combines TRBV5-5 with TRBJ2-1, with D maybe TRBD2 (5 bases). The source of this sequence is an adult who was a healthcare worker with PCR-confirmed SARS-CoV-2 infection or an uninfected control (not recorded which). CDR3 residues: CASSSNRGQFF. DNA for the CDR3: TGTGCCAGCAGCTCGAACCGGGGGCAGTTCTTC.